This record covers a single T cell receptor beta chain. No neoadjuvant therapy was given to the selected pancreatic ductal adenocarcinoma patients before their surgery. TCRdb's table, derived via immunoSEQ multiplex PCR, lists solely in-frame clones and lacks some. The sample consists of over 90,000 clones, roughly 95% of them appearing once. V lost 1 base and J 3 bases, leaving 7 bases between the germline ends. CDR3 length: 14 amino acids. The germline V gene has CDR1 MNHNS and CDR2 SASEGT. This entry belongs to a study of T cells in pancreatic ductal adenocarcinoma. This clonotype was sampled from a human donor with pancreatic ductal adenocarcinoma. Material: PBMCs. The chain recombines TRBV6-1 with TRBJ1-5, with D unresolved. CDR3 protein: CASSEVQPNQPQHF. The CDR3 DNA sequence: TGTGCCAGCAGTGAAGTACAGCCCAATCAGCCCCAGCATTTT.